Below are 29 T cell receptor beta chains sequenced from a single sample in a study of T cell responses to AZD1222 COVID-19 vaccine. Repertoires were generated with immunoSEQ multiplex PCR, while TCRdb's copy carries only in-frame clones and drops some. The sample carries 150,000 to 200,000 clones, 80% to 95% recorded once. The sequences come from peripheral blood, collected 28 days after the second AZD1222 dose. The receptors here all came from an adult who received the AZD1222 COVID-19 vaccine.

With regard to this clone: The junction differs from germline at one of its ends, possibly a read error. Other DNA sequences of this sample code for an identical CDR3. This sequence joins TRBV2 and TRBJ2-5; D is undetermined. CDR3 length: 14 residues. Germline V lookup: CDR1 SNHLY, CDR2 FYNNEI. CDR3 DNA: TGTGCCAGTAGTGAAGGGCTTACTCAAGAGACCCAGTACTTC. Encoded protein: CASSEGLTQETQYF.

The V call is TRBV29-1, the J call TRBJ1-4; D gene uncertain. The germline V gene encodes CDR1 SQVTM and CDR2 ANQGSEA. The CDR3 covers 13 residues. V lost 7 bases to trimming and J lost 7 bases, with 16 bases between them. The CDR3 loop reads CSGRHGKTEKLFF. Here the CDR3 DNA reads TGCAGCGGAAGACACGGGAAAACTGAAAAACTGTTTTTT.

Here the CDR3 reads CASSRSRAGVQYF. The CDR3, as DNA: TGTGCCAGTAGTAGATCCCGGGCGGGAGTGCAGTACTTC. This rearrangement joins TRBV19 to TRBJ2-7, with 7 bases identical to TRBD2. Germline lookup yields CDR1 LNHDA and CDR2 SQIVND (reference sequence). V lost 4 bases to trimming and J lost 9 bases; unmatched junction nucleotides: 9. The CDR3 runs 13 residues.

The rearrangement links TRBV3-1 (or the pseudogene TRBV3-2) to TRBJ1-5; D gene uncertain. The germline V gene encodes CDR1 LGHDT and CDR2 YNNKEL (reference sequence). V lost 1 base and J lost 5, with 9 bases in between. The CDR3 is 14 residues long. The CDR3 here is CASSQVWDDQPQHF. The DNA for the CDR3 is TGTGCCAGCAGCCAAGTATGGGATGATCAGCCCCAGCATTTT.

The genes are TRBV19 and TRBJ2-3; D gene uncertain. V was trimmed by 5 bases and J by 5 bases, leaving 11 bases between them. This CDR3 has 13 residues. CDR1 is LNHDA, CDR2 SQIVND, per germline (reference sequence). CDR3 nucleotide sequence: TGTGCCAGTAGTTATCGGACCTTAGATACGCAGTATTTT. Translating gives CASSYRTLDTQYF.

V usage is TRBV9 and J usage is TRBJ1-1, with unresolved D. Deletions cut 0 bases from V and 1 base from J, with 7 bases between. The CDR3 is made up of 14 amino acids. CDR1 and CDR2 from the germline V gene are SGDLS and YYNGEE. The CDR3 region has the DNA TGTGCCAGCAGCGTAGGTGGAACGAACACTGAAGCTTTCTTT. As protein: CASSVGGTNTEAFF.

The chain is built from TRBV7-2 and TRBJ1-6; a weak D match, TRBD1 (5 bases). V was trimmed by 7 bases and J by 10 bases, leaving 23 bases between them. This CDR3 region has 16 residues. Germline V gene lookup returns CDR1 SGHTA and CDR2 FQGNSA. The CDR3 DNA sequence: TGTGCCAGCACCCTGAGTCGAGCGGGGCTTCAATCACCCCTCCACTTT. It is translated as CASTLSRAGLQSPLHF. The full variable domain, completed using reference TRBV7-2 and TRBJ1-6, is GAGVSQSPSNKVTEKGKDVELRCDPISGHTALYWYRQSLGQGLEFLIYFQGNSAPDKSGLPSDRFSAERTGGSVSTLTIQRTQQEDSAVYLCASTLSRAGLQSPLHFGNGTRLTVT.

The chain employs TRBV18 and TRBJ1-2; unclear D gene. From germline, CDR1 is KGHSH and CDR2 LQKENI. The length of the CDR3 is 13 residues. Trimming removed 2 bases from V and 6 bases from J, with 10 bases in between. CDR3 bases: TGTGCCAGCTCACCAACTCGGACGGATGGCTACACCTTC. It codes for CASSPTRTDGYTF.

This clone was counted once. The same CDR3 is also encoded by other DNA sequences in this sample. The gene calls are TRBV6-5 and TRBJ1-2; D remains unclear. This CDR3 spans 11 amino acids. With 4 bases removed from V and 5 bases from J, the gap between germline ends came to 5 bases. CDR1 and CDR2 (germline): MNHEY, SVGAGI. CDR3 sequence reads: CASSSGYGYTF. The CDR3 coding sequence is TGTGCCAGCAGTTCAGGTTATGGCTACACCTTC.

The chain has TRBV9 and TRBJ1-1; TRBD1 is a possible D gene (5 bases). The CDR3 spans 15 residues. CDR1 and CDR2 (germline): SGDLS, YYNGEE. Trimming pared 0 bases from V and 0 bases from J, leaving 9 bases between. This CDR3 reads CASSVAAGLNTEAFF. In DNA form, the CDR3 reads TGTGCCAGCAGCGTAGCCGCAGGGTTGAACACTGAAGCTTTCTTT.

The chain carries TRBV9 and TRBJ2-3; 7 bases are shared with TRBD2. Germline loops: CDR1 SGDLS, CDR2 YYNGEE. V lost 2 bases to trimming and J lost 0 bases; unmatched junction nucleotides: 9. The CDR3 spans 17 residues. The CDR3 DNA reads TGTGCCAGCAGCGTCCACTCCGGGACTACTAGCACAGATACGCAGTATTTT. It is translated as CASSVHSGTTSTDTQYF.

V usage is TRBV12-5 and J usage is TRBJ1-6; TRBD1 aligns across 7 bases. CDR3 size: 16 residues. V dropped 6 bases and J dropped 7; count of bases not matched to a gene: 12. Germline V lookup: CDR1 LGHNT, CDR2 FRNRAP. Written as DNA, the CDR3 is TGTGCTAGTGGGTCTATTACCGGGACAGCCAATTCACCCCTCCACTTT. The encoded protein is CASGSITGTANSPLHF. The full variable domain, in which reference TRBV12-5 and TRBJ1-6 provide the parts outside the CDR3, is DARVTQTPRHKVTEMGQEVTMRCQPILGHNTVFWYRQTMMQGLELLAYFRNRAPLDDSGMPKDRFSAEMPDATLATLKIQPSEPRDSAVYFCASGSITGTANSPLHFGNGTRLTVT.

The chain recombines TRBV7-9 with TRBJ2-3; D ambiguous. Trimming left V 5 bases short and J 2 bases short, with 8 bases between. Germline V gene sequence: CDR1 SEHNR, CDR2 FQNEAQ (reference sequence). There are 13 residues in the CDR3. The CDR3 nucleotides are TGTGCCAGCAGCCCCCACGTCACAGATACGCAGTATTTT. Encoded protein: CASSPHVTDTQYF.

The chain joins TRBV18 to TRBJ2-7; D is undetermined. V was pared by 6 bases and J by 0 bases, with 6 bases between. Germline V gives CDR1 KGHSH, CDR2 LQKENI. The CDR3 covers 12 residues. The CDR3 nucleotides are TGTGCCAGCTCCCTCCTCTCCTACGAGCAGTACTTC. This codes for CASSLLSYEQYF.

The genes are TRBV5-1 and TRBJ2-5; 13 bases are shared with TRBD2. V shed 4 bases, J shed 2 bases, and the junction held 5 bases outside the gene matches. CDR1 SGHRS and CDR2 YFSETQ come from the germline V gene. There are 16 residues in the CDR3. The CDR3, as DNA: TGCGCCAGCAGCCGGACTAGCGGGAGCCCGCAAGAGACCCAGTACTTC. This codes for CASSRTSGSPQETQYF.

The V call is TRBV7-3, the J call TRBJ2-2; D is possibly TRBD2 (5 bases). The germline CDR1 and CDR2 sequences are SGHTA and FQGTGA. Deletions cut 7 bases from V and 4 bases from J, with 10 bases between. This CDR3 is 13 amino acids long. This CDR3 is CASMARGTGELFF. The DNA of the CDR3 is TGTGCCAGCATGGCCCGGGGCACCGGGGAGCTGTTTTTT.

The CDR3 DNA sequence: TGTGCCATCAGTGAGTCATCGGGGGGCCTTAGCACAGATACGCAGTATTTT. Translation: CAISESSGGLSTDTQYF. V usage is TRBV10-3 and J usage is TRBJ2-3; weak D call: TRBD2 (7 bases). V lost 0 bases and J 0 bases, leaving 13 bases between the germline ends. The CDR3 is 17 residues long. The germline gives CDR1 ENHRY, CDR2 SYGVKD.

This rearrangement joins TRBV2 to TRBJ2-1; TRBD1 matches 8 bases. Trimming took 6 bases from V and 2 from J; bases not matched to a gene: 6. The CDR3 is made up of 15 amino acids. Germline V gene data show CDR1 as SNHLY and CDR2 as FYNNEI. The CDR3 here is CASRADRVTYNEQFF. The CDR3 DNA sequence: TGTGCCAGCAGGGCGGACAGGGTGACCTACAATGAGCAGTTCTTC. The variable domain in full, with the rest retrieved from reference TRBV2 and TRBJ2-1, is EPEVTQTPSHQVTQMGQEVILRCVPISNHLYFYWYRQILGQKVEFLVSFYNNEISEKSEIFDDQFSVERPDGSNFTLKIRSTKLEDSAMYFCASRADRVTYNEQFFGPGTRLTVL.

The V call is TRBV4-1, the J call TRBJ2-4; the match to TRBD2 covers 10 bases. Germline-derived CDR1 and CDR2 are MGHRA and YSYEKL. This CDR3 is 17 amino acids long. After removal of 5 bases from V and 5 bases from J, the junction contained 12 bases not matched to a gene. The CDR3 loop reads CASSERIRTSGENIQYF. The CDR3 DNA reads TGCGCCAGCAGCGAAAGGATCCGGACTAGCGGAGAAAACATTCAGTACTTC.

In nucleotides, the CDR3 is TGTGCCAGCAGCGTGGACCAATATGCAACTAATGAAAAACTGTTTTTT. Translated, it gives CASSVDQYATNEKLFF. This chain links TRBV9 with TRBJ1-4, with D hard to call. The V and J ends lost 2 bases and 0 bases respectively, with 11 bases between them. CDR1 is SGDLS and CDR2 is YYNGEE in the germline V gene. CDR3 length: 16 amino acids.

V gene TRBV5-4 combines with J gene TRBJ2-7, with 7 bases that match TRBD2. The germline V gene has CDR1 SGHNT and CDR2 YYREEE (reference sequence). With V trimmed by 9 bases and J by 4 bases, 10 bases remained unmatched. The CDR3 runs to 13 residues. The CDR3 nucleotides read TGTGCCATTAGACGGGCTAGCGGATACGAGCAGTACTTC. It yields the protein CAIRRASGYEQYF.

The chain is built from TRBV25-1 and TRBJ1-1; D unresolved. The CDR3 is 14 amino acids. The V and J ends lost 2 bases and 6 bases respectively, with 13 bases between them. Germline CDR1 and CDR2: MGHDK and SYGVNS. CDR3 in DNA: TGTGCCAGCAGTGAACAGGCCGAGGTCGCTGAAGCTTTCTTT. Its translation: CASSEQAEVAEAFF.

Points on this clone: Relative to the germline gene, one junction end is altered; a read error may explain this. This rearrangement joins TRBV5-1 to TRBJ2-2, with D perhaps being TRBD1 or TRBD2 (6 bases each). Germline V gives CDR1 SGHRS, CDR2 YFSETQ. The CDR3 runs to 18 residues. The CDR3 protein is CASSPLGGPTQNIGELFF. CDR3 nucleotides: TGCGCCAGCAGCCCCTTGGGGGGCCCCACGCAGAACATCGGGGAGCTGTTTTTT.

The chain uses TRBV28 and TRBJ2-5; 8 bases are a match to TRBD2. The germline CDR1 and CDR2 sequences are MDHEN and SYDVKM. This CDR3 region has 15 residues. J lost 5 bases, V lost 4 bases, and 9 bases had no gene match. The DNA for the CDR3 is TGTGCCAGCAGTTCGGGTAGCGGGGAGACGGAGACCCAGTACTTC. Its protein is CASSSGSGETETQYF.

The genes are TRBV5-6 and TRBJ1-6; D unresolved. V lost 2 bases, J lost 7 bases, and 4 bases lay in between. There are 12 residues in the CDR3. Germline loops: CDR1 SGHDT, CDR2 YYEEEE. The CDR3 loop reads CASSFINSPLHF. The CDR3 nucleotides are TGTGCCAGCAGCTTCATCAATTCACCCCTCCACTTT.

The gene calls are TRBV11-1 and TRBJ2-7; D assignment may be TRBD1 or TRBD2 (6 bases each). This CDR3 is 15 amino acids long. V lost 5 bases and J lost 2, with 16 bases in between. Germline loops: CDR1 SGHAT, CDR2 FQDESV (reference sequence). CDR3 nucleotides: TGTGCCAGCAGCCAAAGGGGGACTTCTCCCTACGAGCAGTACTTC. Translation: CASSQRGTSPYEQYF.

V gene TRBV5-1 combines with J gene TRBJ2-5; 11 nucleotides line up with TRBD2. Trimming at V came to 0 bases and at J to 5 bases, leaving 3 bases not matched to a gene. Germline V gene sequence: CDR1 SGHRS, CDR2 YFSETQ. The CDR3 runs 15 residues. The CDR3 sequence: CASSLVAGGRETQYF. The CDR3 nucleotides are TGCGCCAGCAGCTTGGTAGCGGGAGGGCGGGAGACCCAGTACTTC.

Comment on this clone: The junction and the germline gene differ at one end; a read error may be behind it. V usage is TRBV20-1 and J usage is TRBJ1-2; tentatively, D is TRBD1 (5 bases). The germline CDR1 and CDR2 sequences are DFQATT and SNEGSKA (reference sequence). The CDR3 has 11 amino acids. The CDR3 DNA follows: TGCAGTGCTAGAGACCAAGGGGCCTCCCACTTC. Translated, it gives CSARDQGASHF.

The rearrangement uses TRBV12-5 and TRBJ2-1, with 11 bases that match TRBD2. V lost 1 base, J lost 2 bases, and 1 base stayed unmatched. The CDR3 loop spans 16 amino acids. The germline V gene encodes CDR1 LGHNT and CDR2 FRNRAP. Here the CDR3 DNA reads TGTGCTAGTGGTTTGGGACTAGCGGGGCCCTACAATGAGCAGTTCTTC. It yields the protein CASGLGLAGPYNEQFF.